These T cell receptor beta chains were read from a single sample in a study of beta chain features in type 1 diabetes. The protocol was immunoSEQ multiplex PCR, while the TCRdb copy is restricted to in-frame clones and leaves out a portion. The table lists roughly 230,000 clones, more than 9% of them singletons. The sample comprised naive CD4+ T cells from blood. The receptor source for this set is a woman between 18 and 29 years old in good health. The CDR3 runs from the conserved cysteine through the conserved F or W. A D gene is named only where the DNA matches it firmly. The size field is filled for only some rows; it gives once, few, many or a size class.

>.|TRBD2|TRBV27|TRBJ2-7
TGTGCCAGCAGTTCAATTATGACTAGCTTGGCCTACGAGCAGTACTTC
CASSSIMTSLAYEQYF
>few|TRBD1|TRBV29-1|TRBJ1-1
TGCAGCGTTGTATCAGGGGGCCCTGAAGCTTTCTTT
CSVVSGGPEAFF
>few|.|TRBV9|TRBJ2-7
TGTGCCAGCAGCACCAGCGGGACAATCTCCGAGCAGTACTTC
CASSTSGTISEQYF
>.|.|TRBV5-1|TRBJ2-4
TGCGCCAGCAGCTTGTTCACCTCCAGGGGAGCAAACATTCAGTACTTC
CASSLFTSRGANIQYF
>few|TRBD1|TRBV30|TRBJ1-6
TGTGCCTGGAGTGTCGACAGGGGAGTTAATTCACCCCTCCACTTT
CAWSVDRGVNSPLHF
>few|TRBD1|TRBV30|TRBJ1-5
TGTGCCTGGAGTAGCACAGGGGGTCAGCCCCAGCATTTT
CAWSSTGGQPQHF
>few|.|TRBV11-2|TRBJ2-7
TGTGCCAGCAGCTCCCGAAGGGGGGGGTTCCGATACGAGCAGTACTTC
CASSSRRGGFRYEQYF
>.|TRBD1|TRBV5-1|TRBJ2-3
TGCGCCAGCAGCTCCGGACAGGTCCCCGCTGTCGCGCAGTATTTT
CASSSGQVPAVAQYF
>.|.|TRBV1|TRBJ1-1
TGCACCAGCAGCCAAGATTCGGCAGGCCACACTGAAGCTTTCTTT
CTSSQDSAGHTEAFF
>few|TRBD2|TRBV7-2|TRBJ2-5
TGTGCCAGCAGCTTGCTAGCGGGAGTCCAAGAGACCCAGTACTTC
CASSLLAGVQETQYF
>few|TRBD2|TRBV30|TRBJ2-7
TGTGCCTGTCACAAGGGACTATACGAGCAGTACTTC
CACHKGLYEQYF
>few|.|TRBV6-5|TRBJ2-2
TGTGCCAGCAGTTACTGGGGCAGGCGGACCGGGGAGCTGTTTTTT
CASSYWGRRTGELFF
>few|TRBD1|TRBV5-6|TRBJ1-1
TGTGCCAGCGGAAGCAGGGGGCTGACTGAAGCTTTCTTT
CASGSRGLTEAFF
>many|.|TRBV7-9|TRBJ1-4
TGTGCCAGCAGCCAGGGTAATGAAAAACTGTTTTTT
CASSQGNEKLFF
>.|.|TRBV13|TRBJ1-1
TGTGCCAGCAGCTTTCGGTCAGGGCGCACCACTGAAGCTTTCTTT
CASSFRSGRTTEAFF
>few|TRBD2|TRBV15|TRBJ2-1
TGTGCCACCAGCAGAGATCTGGGCTTTAGCGGGAGGCGTTTGGATGAGCAGTTCTTC
CATSRDLGFSGRRLDEQFF
>.|.|TRBV30|TRBJ2-1
TGTGCCTGGGGGTTCGGGAATGAGCAGTTCTTC
CAWGFGNEQFF
>many|TRBD2|TRBV30|TRBJ2-1
TGTGCCTGGAATGGCGGGAGGAGTGATGAGCAGTTCTTC
CAWNGGRSDEQFF
>.|.|TRBV15|TRBJ2-1
TGTGCCACCAGCAGACCACAGGGTCGCTACAATGAGCAGTTCTTC
CATSRPQGRYNEQFF
>.|.|TRBV6-1|TRBJ1-2
TGTGCCAGCAGAGGGGGGGACAACAACTATGGCTACACCTTC
CASRGGDNNYGYTF
>few|TRBD2|TRBV11-2|TRBJ2-1
TGTGCCAGCAGCTTATTGACTAGCGGGAGTGGCGATGAGCAGTTCTTC
CASSLLTSGSGDEQFF
>.|.|TRBV5-4|TRBJ1-6
TGTGCCAGCAGCTTTGGGAGCTCCTATAATTCACCCCTCCACTTT
CASSFGSSYNSPLHF
>.|TRBD2|TRBV6-5|TRBJ2-1
TGTGCCAGCAGAGGACTAGCGGGAGGTAATGAGCAGTTCTTC
CASRGLAGGNEQFF
>few|.|TRBV21-1|TRBJ2-3
TGTGCCAGCAGCAAAGGGCACAGGAAGGGCACAGATACGCAGTATTTT
CASSKGHRKGTDTQYF
>.|.|TRBV7-3|TRBJ2-3
TGTGCCAGCAGCGCGGGGAGAGGGGCCTACACAGATACGCAGTATTTT
CASSAGRGAYTDTQYF
>few|TRBD2|TRBV5-4|TRBJ2-3
TGTGCCAGCAGCTTGGCCGCGGGGGTTACAGATACGCAGTATTTT
CASSLAAGVTDTQYF
>.|.|TRBV5-1|TRBJ2-5
TGCGCCAGCAGCTTGACTAGCATACAAGAGACCCAGTACTTC
CASSLTSIQETQYF
>.|.|TRBV30|TRBJ1-4
TGTGCCTGGAGTGTACTTCAGGGCAATGAAAAACTGTTTTTT
CAWSVLQGNEKLFF
>few|TRBD1|TRBV11-2|TRBJ1-2
TGTGCCAGCAGCTTGCCGACAGGGAGCGACTATGGCTACACCTTC
CASSLPTGSDYGYTF
>few|TRBD1|TRBV2|TRBJ1-2
TGTGCCAGCAGCCGACAGGGGGCAGGCGACAATGGCTACACCTTC
CASSRQGAGDNGYTF
>.|TRBD1|TRBV5-1|TRBJ2-7
TGCGCCAGCAGCATGCAGGGGGACTACGAGCAGTACTTC
CASSMQGDYEQYF
>.|.|TRBV5-1|TRBJ1-1
TGCGCCAGCAGCTTGGGCGATCCGGGTGAAGCTTTCTTT
CASSLGDPGEAFF
>few|TRBD1|TRBV30|TRBJ2-7
TGTGCCTGGGCCGGGACAGGGGACGAGCAGTACTTC
CAWAGTGDEQYF
>.|.|TRBV2|TRBJ1-1
TGTGCCAGCAGTCCGCTCGTAGACACTGAAGCTTTCTTT
CASSPLVDTEAFF
>.|TRBD1|TRBV20-1|TRBJ1-2
TGCAGTGCGAGGACAGGGGGCTACACCTTC
CSARTGGYTF
>.|TRBD1|TRBV9|TRBJ2-3
TGTGCCAGCAGCGCACAGGGGTCTAGCACAGATACGCAGTATTTT
CASSAQGSSTDTQYF
>few|TRBD1|TRBV5-1|TRBJ2-6
TGCGCCAGCAGCGGGACAGGAAAATCTGGGGCCAACGTCCTGACTTTC
CASSGTGKSGANVLTF
>few|.|TRBV5-1|TRBJ2-3
TGCGCCAGCAGCTACTCACGAGGGGGTAGCACAGATACGCAGTATTTT
CASSYSRGGSTDTQYF
>.|.|TRBV29-1|TRBJ1-1
TGCAGCGCCTCAGGGGTCTCGAACACTGAAGCTTTCTTT
CSASGVSNTEAFF
>.|TRBD1|TRBV7-2|TRBJ2-1
TGTGCCAGCAGCAGGACAGGGATTAGCGTTTCCTACAATGAGCAGTTCTTC
CASSRTGISVSYNEQFF
>.|.|TRBV5-6|TRBJ2-4
TGTGCCAGCAGCTGGACCTCAGGGGCCCTAGCCAAAAACATTCAGTACTTC
CASSWTSGALAKNIQYF
>.|TRBD1|TRBV7-3|TRBJ1-2
TGTGCCAGCAGCTTAGACTCGGGACAGACCTATGGCTACACCTTC
CASSLDSGQTYGYTF
>few|TRBD1|TRBV6-1|TRBJ2-3
TGTGCCAGCGGAGACAGGGGGAGCACAGATACGCAGTATTTT
CASGDRGSTDTQYF
>.|TRBD2|TRBV10-3|TRBJ2-7
TGTGCCATCAGCTCGACTAGCGGGGGATCTTACTACGAGCAGTACTTC
CAISSTSGGSYYEQYF
>few|.|TRBV25-1|TRBJ1-5
TGTGCCAGCAGTGAATATGGCGGGCAGGGCAATCAGCCCCAGCATTTT
CASSEYGGQGNQPQHF
>.|.|TRBV5-4|TRBJ2-1
TGTGCCAGCAGCTTGGTGGCTTCCAGGGATGAGCAGTTCTTC
CASSLVASRDEQFF
>few|.|TRBV19|TRBJ2-3
TGTGCCAGTAATAACCGAGGCACAGATACGCAGTATTTT
CASNNRGTDTQYF
>few|TRBD1|TRBV6-6|TRBJ1-5
TGTGCCAGCAGTTACCCGGACAGGGCAGGCAATCAGCCCCAGCATTTT
CASSYPDRAGNQPQHF
>.|.|TRBV5-1|TRBJ2-5
TGCGCCAGCAGCTTGGTGGCTGGCGGAAAAGAGACCCAGTACTTC
CASSLVAGGKETQYF
>.|.|TRBV6-5|TRBJ2-7
TGTGCCAGCAGTTTGGCGGGGCTAGGTGCCGAGCAGTACTTC
CASSLAGLGAEQYF